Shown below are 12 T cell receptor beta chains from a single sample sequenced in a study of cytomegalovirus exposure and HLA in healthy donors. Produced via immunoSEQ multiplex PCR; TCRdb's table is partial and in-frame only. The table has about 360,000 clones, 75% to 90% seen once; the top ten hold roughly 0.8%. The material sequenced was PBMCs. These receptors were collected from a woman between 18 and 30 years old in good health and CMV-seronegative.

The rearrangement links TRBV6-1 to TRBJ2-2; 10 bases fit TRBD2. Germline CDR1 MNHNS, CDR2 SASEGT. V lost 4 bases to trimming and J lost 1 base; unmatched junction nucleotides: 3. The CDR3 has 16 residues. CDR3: CASSGGLAENTGELFF. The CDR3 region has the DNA TGTGCCAGCAGTGGCGGACTAGCGGAGAACACCGGGGAGCTGTTTTTT.

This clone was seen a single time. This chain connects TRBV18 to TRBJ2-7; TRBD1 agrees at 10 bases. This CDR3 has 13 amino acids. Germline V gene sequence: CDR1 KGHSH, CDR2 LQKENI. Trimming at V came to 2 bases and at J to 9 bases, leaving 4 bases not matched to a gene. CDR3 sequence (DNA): TGTGCCAGCTCACCATCTGGGGACAGGGGGCAGTACTTC. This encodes CASSPSGDRGQYF.

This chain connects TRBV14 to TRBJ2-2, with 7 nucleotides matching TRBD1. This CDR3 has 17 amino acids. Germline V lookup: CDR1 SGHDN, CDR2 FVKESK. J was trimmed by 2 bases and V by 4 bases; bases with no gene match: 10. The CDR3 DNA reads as TGTGCCAGCAGCCTTACGAACAGGGGCCGTAACACCGGGGAGCTGTTTTTT. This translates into CASSLTNRGRNTGELFF.

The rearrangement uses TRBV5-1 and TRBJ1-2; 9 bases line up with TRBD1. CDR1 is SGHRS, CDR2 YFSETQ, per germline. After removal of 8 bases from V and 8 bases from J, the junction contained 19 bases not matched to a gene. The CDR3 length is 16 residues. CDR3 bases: TGCGCCAGTGGGCGTACGGGACAGGGATTAGGTGGAGGCTACACCTTC. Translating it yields CASGRTGQGLGGGYTF. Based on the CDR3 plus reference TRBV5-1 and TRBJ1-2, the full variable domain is KAGVTQTPRYLIKTRGQQVTLSCSPISGHRSVSWYQQTPGQGLQFLFEYFSETQRNKGNFPGRFSGRQFSNSRSEMNVSTLELGDSALYLCASGRTGQGLGGGYTFGSGTRLTVV.

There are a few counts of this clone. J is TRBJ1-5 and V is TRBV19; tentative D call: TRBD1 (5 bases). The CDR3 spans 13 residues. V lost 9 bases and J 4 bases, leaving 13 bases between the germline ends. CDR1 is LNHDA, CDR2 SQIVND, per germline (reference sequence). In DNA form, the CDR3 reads TGTGCCAGCCTGGGGGGTTATAATCAGCCCCAGCATTTT. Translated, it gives CASLGGYNQPQHF.

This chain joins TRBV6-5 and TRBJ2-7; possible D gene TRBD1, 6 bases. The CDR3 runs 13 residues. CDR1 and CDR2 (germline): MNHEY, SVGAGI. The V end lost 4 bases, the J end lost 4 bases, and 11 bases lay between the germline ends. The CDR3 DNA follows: TGTGCCAGCAGTTTATCGACAGGATACGAGCAGTACTTC. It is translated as CASSLSTGYEQYF.

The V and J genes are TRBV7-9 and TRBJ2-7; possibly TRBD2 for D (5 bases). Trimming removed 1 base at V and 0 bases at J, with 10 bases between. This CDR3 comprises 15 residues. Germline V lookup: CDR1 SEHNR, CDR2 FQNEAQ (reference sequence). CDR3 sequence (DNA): TGTGCCAGCAGCTTAGATAGAGGGTCCTCCTACGAGCAGTACTTC. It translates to CASSLDRGSSYEQYF.

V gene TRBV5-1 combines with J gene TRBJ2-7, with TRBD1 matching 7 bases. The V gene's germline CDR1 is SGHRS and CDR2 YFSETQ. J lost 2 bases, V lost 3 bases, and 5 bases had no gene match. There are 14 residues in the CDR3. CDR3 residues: CASSWGTATYEQYF. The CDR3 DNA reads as TGCGCCAGCAGCTGGGGGACAGCGACCTACGAGCAGTACTTC.

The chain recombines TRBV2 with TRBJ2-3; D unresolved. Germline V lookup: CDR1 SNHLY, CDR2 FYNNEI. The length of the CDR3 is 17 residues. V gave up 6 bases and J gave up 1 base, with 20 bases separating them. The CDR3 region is CASRRSDLRLRTDTQYF. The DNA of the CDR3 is TGTGCCAGCAGACGTTCCGATCTGAGACTCCGCACAGATACGCAGTATTTT.

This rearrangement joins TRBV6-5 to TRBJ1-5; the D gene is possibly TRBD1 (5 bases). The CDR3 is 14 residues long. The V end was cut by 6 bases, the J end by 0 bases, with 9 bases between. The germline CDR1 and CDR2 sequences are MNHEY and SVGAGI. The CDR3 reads CASRKRGSNQPQHF. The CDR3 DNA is TGTGCCAGCAGGAAAAGGGGTAGCAATCAGCCCCAGCATTTT.

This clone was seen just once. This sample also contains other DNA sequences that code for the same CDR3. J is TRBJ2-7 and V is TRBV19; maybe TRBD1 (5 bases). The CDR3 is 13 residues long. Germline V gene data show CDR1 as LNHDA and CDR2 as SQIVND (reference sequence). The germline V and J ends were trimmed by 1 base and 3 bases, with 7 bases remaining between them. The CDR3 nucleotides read TGTGCCAGTAGTATAGGGACAAACTACGAGCAGTACTTC. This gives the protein CASSIGTNYEQYF.

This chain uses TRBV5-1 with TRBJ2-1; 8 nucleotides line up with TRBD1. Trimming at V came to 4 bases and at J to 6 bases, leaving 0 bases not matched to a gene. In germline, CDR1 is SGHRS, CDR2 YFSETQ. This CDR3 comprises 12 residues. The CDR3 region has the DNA TGCGCCAGCAGCGGACAGGGCAATGAGCAGTTCTTC. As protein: CASSGQGNEQFF.